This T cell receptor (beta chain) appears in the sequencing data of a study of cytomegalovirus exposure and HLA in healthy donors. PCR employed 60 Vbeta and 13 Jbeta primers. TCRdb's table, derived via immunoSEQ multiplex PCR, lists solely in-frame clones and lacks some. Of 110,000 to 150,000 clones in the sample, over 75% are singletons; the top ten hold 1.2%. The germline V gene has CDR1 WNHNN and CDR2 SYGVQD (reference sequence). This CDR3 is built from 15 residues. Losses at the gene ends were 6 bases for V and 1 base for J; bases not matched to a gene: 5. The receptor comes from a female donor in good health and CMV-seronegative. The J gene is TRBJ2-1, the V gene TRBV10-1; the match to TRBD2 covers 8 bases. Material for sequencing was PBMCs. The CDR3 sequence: CASSDSGISYNEQFF. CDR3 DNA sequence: TGCGCCAGCAGCGATAGCGGGATTTCCTACAATGAGCAGTTCTTC.